This T cell receptor beta chain stems from a study of response to subunit inactivated influenza vaccine (dated by TCRdb to about 2018). Concerning the study at large: To follow how T cells responded to a trivalent subunit inactivated influenza vaccine, the researchers relied on deep quantitative profiling of the T cell receptor repertoire. Here is what the overall study found, with its caveats: According to the authors, only a limited number of new T cells may be recruited by each seasonal influenza vaccination.

In light of the paper, this sample's time point label describes: 45 to 55 days after influenza vaccine administration. This clonotype was observed at least ten times. Its antigen is still unknown. Per-nucleotide qualities are absent, and no much larger clonotype sits a single base away. From the germline V gene, CDR1 is MDHEN and CDR2 is SYDVKM. V was cut back by 6 bases and J by 0 bases, leaving a gap of 12 bases between them. The CDR3 measures 14 amino acids from cysteine to phenylalanine. The read is trimmed to its CDR3 DNA, 42 bases read in frame from base 1. The library was generated by RT-PCR. The sequencer was an Illumina HiSeq 2500. TCRdb trimmed public reads at Q25 via fastp, called clones via MiXCR and kept in-frame beta chains. Entries that share a CDR3 protein sequence are merged under the most common genes and DNA. The sample has fewer than 700,000 distinct CDR3 sequences on record, over 10% of them singletons. The ten biggest clones cover around 13% of the sample.

This sequence was found in a man aged 50-59 years who received an inactivated influenza vaccine. Donor details come from another sample of the same person, matched by shared clones. The sequenced sample was PBMCs from blood, obtained about 40 days after vaccination. The V gene is TRBV28 and the J gene is TRBJ2-7; TRBD2 is a possible D gene, resting on 6 matching bases. The DNA reads as follows: TGTGCCAGCAGGGCCGGGACTCACTCCTACGAGCAGTACTTC. Its protein is CASRAGTHSYEQYF.